This T cell receptor (beta chain) was recorded in a study of T cells in Graves' hyperthyroidism and ophthalmopathy. Study-level results: Most thyroid clonotypes expanded above 0.001 appeared in blood too.

Concerning this clonotype itself: Its antigen is not known.

TCR beta CDR3 sequences were amplified from RNA transcripts. When the TCR CDR3 underwent first-round RT-PCR, the HTBI primer set was used. TCRdb re-analysed the multiplex PCR reads in MiXCR, keeping a single row per CDR3 protein. The sample lists under 650,000 distinct CDR3 sequences; roughly 15% were seen once. V lost 5 bases to trimming and J lost 6 bases, with 14 bases between them. The CDR3 length is 13 residues. Germline values: CDR1 GTSNPN, CDR2 SVGIG (reference sequence). This receptor was taken from a woman aged 25 to 45 with Graves' hyperthyroidism. The V gene is TRBV30, the J gene TRBJ2-1, with D possibly TRBD2 on 6 matching bases. The sample comprised blood. This CDR3 is CAWGTTSFNEQFF. The CDR3 DNA is TGTGCCTGGGGGACGACTAGTTTCAATGAGCAGTTCTTC.